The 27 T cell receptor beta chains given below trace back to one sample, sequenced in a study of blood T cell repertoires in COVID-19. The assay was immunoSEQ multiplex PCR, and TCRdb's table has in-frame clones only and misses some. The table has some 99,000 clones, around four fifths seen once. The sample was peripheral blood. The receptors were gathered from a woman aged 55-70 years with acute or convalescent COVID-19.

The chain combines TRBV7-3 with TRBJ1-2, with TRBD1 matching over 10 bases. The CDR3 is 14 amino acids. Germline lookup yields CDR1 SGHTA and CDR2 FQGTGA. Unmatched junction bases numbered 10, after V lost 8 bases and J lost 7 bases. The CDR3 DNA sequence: TGTGCCAGCTCATCCGGGACAGGGGAAAGTGGCTACACCTTC. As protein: CASSSGTGESGYTF. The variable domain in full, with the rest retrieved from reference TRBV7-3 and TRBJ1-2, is GAGVSQTPSNKVTEKGKYVELRCDPISGHTALYWYRQSLGQGPEFLIYFQGTGAADDSGLPNDRFFAVRPEGSVSTLKIQRTERGDSAVYLCASSSGTGESGYTFGSGTRLTVV.

The CDR3 region is CASRRNRDRLYEQYF. In DNA, the CDR3 is TGTGCCAGCAGAAGAAACCGGGACAGGCTTTACGAGCAGTACTTC. V is TRBV6-5 and J is TRBJ2-7; 8 bases map to TRBD1. The CDR3 runs 15 residues. The V segment lost 6 bases and the J segment 4 bases; nucleotides outside the gene matches: 11. The V gene's germline CDR1 is MNHEY and CDR2 SVGAGI.

The CDR3 sequence: CAWSHGALDGYTF. CDR3 nucleotide sequence: TGTGCCTGGAGCCATGGGGCCTTGGATGGCTACACCTTC. This chain connects TRBV30 to TRBJ1-2; D is perhaps TRBD1 (5 bases). Trimming took off 3 bases at V and 6 bases at J, with 14 bases between the two ends. CDR1 and CDR2 from the germline V gene are GTSNPN and SVGIG (reference sequence). The CDR3 has 13 amino acids.

The CDR3 sequence is CASSGEGYRKNIQYF. Here the CDR3 DNA reads TGTGCCAGCAGCGGGGAAGGCTACAGGAAAAACATTCAGTACTTC. The J gene is TRBJ2-4, the V gene TRBV9; TRBD1 is a possible D gene (5 bases). The CDR3 has 15 amino acids. Per the germline V gene, CDR1 is SGDLS and CDR2 is YYNGEE. V was pared by 3 bases and J by 4 bases, with 14 bases between.

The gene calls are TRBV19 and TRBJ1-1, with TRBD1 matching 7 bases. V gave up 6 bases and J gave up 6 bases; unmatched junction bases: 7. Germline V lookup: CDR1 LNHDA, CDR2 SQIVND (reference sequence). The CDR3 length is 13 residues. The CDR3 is CASSLVTGSEAFF. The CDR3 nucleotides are TGTGCCAGTAGCCTCGTGACAGGGTCTGAAGCTTTCTTT.

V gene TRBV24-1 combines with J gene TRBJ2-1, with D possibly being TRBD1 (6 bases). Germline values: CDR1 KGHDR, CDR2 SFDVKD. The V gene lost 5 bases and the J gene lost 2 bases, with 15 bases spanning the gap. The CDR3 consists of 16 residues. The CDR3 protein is CATSAPTGLTYNEQFF. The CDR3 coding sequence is TGTGCCACCAGTGCCCCGACAGGACTTACCTACAATGAGCAGTTCTTC.

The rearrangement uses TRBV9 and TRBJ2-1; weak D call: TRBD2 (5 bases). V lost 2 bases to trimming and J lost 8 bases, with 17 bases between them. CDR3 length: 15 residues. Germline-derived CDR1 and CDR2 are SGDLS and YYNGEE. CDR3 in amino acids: CASSVVDSGLDEQFF. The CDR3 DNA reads TGTGCCAGCAGCGTGGTGGACTCGGGCTTAGATGAGCAGTTCTTC.

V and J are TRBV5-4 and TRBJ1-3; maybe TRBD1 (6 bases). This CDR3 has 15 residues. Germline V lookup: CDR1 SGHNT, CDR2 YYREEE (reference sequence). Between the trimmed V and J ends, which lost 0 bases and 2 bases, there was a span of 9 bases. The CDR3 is CASSLGTDAGNTIYF. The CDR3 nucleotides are TGTGCCAGCAGCTTGGGGACAGACGCTGGAAACACCATATATTTT.

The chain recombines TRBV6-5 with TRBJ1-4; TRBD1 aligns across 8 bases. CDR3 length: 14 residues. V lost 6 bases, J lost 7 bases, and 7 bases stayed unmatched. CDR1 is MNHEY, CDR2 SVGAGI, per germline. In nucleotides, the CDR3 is TGTGCCAGCAGGCGGACAGGGAGGGGTGAAAAACTGTTTTTT. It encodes CASRRTGRGEKLFF.

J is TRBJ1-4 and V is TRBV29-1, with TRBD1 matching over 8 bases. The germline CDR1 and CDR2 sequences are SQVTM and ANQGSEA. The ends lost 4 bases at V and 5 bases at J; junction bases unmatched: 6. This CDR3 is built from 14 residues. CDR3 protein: CSVAGQGANEKLFF. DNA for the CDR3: TGCAGCGTTGCCGGACAGGGCGCGAATGAAAAACTGTTTTTT.

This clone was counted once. In nucleotides, the CDR3 is TGTGCCAGCAGTGAACGGGATCCCTACACCTTC. Amino acids: CASSERDPYTF. The chain combines TRBV2 with TRBJ1-2, with D unresolved. Trimming removed 2 bases at V and 10 bases at J, with 8 bases between. The CDR3 runs to 11 residues. Germline assignment: CDR1 SNHLY and CDR2 FYNNEI.

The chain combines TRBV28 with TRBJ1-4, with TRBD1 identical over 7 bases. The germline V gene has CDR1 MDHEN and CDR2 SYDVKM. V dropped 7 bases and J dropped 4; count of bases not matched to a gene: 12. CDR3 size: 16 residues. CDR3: CASTAGQLAGNEKLFF. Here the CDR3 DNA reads TGTGCCAGCACCGCGGGACAGCTTGCTGGTAATGAAAAACTGTTTTTT.

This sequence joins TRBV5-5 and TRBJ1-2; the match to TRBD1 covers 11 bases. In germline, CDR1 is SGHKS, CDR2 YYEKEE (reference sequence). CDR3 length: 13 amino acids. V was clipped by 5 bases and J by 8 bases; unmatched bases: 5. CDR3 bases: TGTGCCAGCAGTCCCGGGACAGGGGGAGGCTACACCTTC. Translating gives CASSPGTGGGYTF.

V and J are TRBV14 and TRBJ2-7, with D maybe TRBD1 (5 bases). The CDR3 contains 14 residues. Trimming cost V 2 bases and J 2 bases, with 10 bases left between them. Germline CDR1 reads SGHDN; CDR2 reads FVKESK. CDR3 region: CASSQSAGTYEQYF. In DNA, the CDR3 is TGTGCCAGCAGCCAATCGGCAGGGACCTACGAGCAGTACTTC.

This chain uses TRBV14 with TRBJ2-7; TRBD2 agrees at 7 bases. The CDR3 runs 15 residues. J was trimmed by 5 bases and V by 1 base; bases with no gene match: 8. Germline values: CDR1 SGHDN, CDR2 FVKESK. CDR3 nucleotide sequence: TGTGCCAGCAGCCAAGTTGGGGGGGTAGTGGACGAGCAGTACTTC. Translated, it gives CASSQVGGVVDEQYF.

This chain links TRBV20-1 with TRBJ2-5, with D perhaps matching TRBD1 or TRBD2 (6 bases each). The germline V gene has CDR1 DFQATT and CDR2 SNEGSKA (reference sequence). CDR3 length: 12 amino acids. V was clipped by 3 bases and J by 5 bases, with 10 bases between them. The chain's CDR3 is CSASGGRETQYF. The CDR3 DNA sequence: TGCAGTGCTAGTGGGGGGCGCGAGACCCAGTACTTC.

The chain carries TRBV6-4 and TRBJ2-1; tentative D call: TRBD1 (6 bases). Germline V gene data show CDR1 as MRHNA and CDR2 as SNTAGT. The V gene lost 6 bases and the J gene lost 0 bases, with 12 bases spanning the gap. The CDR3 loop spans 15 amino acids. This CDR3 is CASSPRGSSYNEQFF. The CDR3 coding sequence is TGTGCCAGCAGCCCCAGGGGTTCCTCCTACAATGAGCAGTTCTTC.

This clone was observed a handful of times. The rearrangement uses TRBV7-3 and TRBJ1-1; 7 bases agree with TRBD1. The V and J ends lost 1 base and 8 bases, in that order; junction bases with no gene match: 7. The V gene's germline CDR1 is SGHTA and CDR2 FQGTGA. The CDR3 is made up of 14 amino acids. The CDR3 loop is CASSLKGARSEAFF. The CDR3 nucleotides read TGTGCCAGCAGCTTAAAGGGGGCCCGCAGCGAAGCTTTCTTT.

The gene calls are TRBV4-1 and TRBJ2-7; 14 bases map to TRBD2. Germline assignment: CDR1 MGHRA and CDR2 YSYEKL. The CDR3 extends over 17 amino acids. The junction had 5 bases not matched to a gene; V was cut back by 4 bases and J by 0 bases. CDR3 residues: CASSLGLAGGFSYEQYF. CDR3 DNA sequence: TGCGCCAGCAGCCTAGGACTAGCGGGGGGTTTCTCCTACGAGCAGTACTTC.

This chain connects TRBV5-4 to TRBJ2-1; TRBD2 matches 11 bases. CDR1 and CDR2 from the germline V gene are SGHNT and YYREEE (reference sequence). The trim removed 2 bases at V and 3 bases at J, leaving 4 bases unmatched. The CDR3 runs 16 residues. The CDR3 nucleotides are TGTGCCAGCAGCTTCCGTCTAGCGGGGGGCTACAATGAGCAGTTCTTC. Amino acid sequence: CASSFRLAGGYNEQFF. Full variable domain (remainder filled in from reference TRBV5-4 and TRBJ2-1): ETGVTQSPTHLIKTRGQQVTLRCSSQSGHNTVSWYQQALGQGPQFIFQYYREEENGRGNFPPRFSGLQFPNYSSELNVNALELDDSALYLCASSFRLAGGYNEQFFGPGTRLTVL.

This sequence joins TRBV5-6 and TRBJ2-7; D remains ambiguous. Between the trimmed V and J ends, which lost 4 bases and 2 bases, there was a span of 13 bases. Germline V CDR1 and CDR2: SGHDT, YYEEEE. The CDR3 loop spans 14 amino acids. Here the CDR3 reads CASSALRVTYEQYF. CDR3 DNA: TGTGCCAGCAGCGCTTTACGGGTGACCTACGAGCAGTACTTC.

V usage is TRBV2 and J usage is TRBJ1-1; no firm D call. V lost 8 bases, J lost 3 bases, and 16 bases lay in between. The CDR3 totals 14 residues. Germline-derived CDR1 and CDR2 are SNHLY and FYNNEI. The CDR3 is CASLEDTVDTEAFF. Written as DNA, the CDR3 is TGTGCCAGCCTCGAAGACACAGTGGACACTGAAGCTTTCTTT.

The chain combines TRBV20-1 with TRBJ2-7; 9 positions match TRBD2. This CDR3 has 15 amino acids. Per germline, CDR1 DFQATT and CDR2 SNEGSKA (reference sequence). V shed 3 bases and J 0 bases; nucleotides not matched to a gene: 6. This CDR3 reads CSASKAGLASYEQYF. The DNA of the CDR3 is TGCAGTGCTAGTAAAGCGGGACTAGCCTCCTACGAGCAGTACTTC.

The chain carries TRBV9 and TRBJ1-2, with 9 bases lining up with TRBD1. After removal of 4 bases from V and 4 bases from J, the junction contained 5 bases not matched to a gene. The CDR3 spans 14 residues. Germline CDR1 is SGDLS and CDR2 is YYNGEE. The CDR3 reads CASSPGTGSYGYTF. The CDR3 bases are TGTGCCAGCAGCCCAGGGACAGGGTCCTATGGCTACACCTTC.

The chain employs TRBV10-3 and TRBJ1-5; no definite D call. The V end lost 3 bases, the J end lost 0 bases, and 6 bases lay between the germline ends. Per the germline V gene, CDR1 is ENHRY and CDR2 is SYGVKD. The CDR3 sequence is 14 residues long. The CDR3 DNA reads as TGTGCCATCAGTGAAAGACATAGCAATCAGCCCCAGCATTTT. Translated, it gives CAISERHSNQPQHF.

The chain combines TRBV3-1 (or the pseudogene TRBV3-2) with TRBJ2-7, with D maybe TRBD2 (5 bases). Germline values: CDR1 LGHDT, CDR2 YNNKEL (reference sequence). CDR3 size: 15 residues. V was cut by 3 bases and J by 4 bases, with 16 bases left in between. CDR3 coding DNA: TGTGCCAGCAGCCAGGCCGGTGGTCCGGGGTACGAGCAGTACTTC. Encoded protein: CASSQAGGPGYEQYF.

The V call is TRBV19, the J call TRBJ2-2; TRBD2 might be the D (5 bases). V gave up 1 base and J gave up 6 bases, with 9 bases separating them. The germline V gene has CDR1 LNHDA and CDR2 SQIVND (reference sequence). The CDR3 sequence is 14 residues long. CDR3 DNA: TGTGCCAGTAGTATAGCGGGAAACCCCGGGGAGCTGTTTTTT. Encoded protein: CASSIAGNPGELFF.